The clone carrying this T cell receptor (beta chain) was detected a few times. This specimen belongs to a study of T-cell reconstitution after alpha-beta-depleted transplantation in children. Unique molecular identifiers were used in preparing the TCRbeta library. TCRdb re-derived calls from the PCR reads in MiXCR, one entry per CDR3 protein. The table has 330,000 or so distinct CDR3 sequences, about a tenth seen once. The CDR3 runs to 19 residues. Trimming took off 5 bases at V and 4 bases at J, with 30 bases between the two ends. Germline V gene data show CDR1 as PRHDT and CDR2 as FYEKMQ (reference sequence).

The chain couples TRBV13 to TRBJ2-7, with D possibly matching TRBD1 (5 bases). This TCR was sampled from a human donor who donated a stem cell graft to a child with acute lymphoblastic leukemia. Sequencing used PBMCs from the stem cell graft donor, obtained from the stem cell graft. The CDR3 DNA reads TGTGCCAGCAGCGCCTCCGGACCGGGTTCAGGGCTAGGGTCTTACGAGCAGTACTTC. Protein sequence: CASSASGPGSGLGSYEQYF. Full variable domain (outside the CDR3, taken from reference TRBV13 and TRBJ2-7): AAGVIQSPRHLIKEKRETATLKCYPIPRHDTVYWYQQGPGQDPQFLISFYEKMQSDKGSIPDRFSAQQFSDYHSELNMSSLELGDSALYFCASSASGPGSGLGSYEQYFGPGTRLTVT.